This T cell receptor (beta chain) comes out of a study of T cell responses to AZD1222 COVID-19 vaccine. The protocol was immunoSEQ multiplex PCR, while the TCRdb copy is restricted to in-frame clones and leaves out a portion. In the table there are 150,000 or so clones, about 93% of which are singletons. The CDR3 has 15 residues. Germline values: CDR1 SGHAT, CDR2 FQNNGV. J lost 2 bases, V lost 5 bases, and 3 bases had no gene match. General observations from the study: CD4 TCRs linked to vaccination spanned spike, dominating at 160-218 and 743-854.

Remarks on this clone: Antigen: not known.

The source was peripheral blood, collected on day 0 of AZD1222 vaccination. This sequence was found in an adult in good health. This chain joins TRBV11-2 and TRBJ2-6, with TRBD1 matching over 7 bases. CDR3 DNA sequence: TGTGCCAGCAGCCTGACAGGGACTGGGGCCAACGTCCTGACTTTC. Protein: CASSLTGTGANVLTF.